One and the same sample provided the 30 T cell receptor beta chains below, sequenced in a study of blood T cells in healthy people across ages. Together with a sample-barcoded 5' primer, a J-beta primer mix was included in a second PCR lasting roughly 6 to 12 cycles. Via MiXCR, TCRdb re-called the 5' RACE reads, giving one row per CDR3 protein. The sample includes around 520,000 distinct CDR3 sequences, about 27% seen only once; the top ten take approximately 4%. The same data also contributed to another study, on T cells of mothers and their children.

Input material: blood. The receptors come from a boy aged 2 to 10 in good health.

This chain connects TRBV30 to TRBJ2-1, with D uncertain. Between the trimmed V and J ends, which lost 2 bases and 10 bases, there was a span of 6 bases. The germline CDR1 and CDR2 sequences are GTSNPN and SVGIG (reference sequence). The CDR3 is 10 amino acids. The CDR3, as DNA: TGTGCCTGGAGTAGAAGAGAGCAGTTCTTC. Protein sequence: CAWSRREQFF.

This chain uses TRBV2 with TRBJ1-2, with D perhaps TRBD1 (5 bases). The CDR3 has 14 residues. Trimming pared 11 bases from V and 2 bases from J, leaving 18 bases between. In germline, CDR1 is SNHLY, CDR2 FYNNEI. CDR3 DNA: TGTGCCGGACAAGGACAAATCGCAAACTATGGCTACACCTTC. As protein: CAGQGQIANYGYTF. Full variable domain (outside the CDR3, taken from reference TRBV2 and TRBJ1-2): EPEVTQTPSHQVTQMGQEVILRCVPISNHLYFYWYRQILGQKVEFLVSFYNNEISEKSEIFDDQFSVERPDGSNFTLKIRSTKLEDSAMYFCAGQGQIANYGYTFGSGTRLTVV.

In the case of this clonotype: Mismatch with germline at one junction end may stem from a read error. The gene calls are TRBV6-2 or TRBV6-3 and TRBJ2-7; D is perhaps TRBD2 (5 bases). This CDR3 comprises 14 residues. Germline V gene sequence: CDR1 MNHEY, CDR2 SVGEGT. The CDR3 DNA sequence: TGTGCCAGCAGCCGCCTAGCCTCTCAATACGGGCAGTACTTC. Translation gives CASSRLASQYGQYF.

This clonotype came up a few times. The CDR3 loop is CASSPTTGFRETQYF. The CDR3 nucleotides are TGTGCCAGCAGCCCAACGACAGGGTTTCGGGAGACCCAGTACTTC. J is TRBJ2-1 and V is TRBV7-9, with 7 bases identical to TRBD1. The DNA end is a closer match to TRBJ2-5, so the J assignment may be wrong. The CDR3 covers 15 residues. Germline CDR1 reads SEHNR; CDR2 reads FQNEAQ (reference sequence).

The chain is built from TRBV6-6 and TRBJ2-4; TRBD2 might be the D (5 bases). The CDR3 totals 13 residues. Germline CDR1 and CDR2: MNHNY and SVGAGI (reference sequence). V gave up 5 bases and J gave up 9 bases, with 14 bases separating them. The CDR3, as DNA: TGTGCCAGCAGTGCAGTTCGGGGTGCCATTCAGTACTTC. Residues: CASSAVRGAIQYF.

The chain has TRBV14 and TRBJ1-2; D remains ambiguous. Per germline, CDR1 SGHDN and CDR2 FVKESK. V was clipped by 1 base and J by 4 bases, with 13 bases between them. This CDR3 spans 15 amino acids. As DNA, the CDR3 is TGTGCCAGCAGCCAAGCGGGGAGAGGGTTCTATGGCTACACCTTC. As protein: CASSQAGRGFYGYTF.

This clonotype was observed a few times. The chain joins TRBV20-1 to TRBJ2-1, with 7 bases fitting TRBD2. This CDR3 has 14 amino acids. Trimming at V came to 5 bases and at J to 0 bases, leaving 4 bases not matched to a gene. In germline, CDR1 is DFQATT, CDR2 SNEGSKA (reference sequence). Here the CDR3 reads CSACRDYSYNEQFF. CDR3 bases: TGCAGTGCTTGTCGGGACTACTCCTACAATGAGCAGTTCTTC.

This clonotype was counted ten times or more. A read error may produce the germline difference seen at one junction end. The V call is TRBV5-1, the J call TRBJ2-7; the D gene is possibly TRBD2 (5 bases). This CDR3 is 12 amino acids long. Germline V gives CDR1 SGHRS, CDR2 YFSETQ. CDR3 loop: CASSLGSDEQYF. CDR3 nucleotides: TGTGCCAGCAGCTTAGGTAGCGACGAGCAGTACTTC.

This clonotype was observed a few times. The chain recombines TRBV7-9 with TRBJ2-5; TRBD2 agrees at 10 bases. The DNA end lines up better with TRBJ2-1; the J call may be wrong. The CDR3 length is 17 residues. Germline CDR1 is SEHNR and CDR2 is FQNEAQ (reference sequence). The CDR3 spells CASSPTGLAGAGDEQFF. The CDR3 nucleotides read TGTGCCAGCAGCCCCACAGGCCTAGCGGGGGCCGGGGATGAGCAGTTCTTC.

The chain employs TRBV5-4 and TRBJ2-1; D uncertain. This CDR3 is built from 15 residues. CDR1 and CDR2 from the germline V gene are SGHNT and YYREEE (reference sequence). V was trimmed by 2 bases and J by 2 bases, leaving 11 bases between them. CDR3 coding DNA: TGTGCCAGCAGCTTAAATCCTACCCCCTACAATGAGCAGTTCTTC. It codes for CASSLNPTPYNEQFF.

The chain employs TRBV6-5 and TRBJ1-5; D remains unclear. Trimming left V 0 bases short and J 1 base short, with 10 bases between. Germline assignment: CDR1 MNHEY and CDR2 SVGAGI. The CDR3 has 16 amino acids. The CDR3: CASSYSTPGSNQPQHF. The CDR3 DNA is TGTGCCAGCAGTTACTCGACCCCAGGAAGCAATCAGCCCCAGCATTTT.

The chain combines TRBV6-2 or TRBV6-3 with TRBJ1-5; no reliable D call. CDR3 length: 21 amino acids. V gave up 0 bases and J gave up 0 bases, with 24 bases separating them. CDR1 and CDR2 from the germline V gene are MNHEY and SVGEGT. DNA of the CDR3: TGTGCCAGCAGTTACTCGATTTTTCGGGGAACCACAGTTCATAGCAATCAGCCCCAGCATTTT. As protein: CASSYSIFRGTTVHSNQPQHF.

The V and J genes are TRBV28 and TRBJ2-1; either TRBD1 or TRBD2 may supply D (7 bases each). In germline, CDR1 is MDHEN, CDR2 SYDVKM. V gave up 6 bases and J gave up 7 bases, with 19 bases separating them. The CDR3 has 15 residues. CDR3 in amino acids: CASSPRGAGGNEQFF. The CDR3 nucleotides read TGTGCCAGCAGCCCACGGGGGGCAGGGGGGAATGAGCAGTTCTTC.

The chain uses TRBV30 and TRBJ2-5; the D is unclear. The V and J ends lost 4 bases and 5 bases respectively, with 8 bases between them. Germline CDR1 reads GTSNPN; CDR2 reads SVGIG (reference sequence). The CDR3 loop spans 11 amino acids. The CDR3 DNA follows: TGTGCCTGGACAGGATCGGAGACCCAGTACTTC. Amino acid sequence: CAWTGSETQYF.

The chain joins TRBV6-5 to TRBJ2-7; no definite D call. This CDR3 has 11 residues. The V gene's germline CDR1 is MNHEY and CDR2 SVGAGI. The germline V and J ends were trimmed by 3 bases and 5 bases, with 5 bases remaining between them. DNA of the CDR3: TGTGCCAGCAGTTATCGCAACGAGCAGTACTTC. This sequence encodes CASSYRNEQYF.

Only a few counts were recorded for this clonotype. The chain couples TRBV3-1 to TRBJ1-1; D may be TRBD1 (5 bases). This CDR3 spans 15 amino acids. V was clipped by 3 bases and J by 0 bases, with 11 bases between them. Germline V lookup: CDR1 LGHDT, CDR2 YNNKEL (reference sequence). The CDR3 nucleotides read TGTGCCAGCAGCCACCTCGGGACGGTGAACACTGAAGCTTTCTTT. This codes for CASSHLGTVNTEAFF.

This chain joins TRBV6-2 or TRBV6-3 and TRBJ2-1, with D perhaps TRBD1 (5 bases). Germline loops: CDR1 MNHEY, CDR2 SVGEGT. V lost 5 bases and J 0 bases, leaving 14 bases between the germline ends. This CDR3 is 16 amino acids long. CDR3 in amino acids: CASSTGHTSSYNEQFF. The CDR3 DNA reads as TGTGCCAGCAGTACAGGTCACACGAGCTCCTACAATGAGCAGTTCTTC.

Written as DNA, the CDR3 is TGTGCCAGCAGTTTATTGGCGGGGACTAGCACAGATACGCAGTATTTT. Amino acids: CASSLLAGTSTDTQYF. V usage is TRBV12-3 or TRBV12-4 and J usage is TRBJ2-3; D is perhaps TRBD2 (6 bases). V was shortened by 2 bases and J by 0 bases, with 12 bases between the two germline ends. CDR3 size: 16 residues.

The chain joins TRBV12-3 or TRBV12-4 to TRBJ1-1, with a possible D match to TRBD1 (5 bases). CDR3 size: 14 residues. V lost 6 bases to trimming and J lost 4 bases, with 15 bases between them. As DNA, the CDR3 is TGTGCCAGCAGATCGACCCAGGGCGGCACTGAAGCTTTCTTT. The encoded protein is CASRSTQGGTEAFF.

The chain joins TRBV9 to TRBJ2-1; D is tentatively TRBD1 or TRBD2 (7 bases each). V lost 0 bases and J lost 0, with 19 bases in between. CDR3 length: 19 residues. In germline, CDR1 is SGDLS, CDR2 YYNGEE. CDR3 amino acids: CASSVGAGGGSSSYNEQFF. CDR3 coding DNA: TGTGCCAGCAGCGTAGGGGCAGGGGGGGGATCAAGCTCCTACAATGAGCAGTTCTTC. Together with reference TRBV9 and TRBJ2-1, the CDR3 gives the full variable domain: DSGVTQTPKHLITATGQRVTLRCSPRSGDLSVYWYQQSLDQGLQFLIQYYNGEERAKGNILERFSAQQFPDLHSELNLSSLELGDSALYFCASSVGAGGGSSSYNEQFFGPGTRLTVL.

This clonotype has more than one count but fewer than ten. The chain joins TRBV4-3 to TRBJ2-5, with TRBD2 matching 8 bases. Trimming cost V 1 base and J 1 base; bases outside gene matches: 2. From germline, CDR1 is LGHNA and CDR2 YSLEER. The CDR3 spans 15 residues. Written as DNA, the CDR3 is TGCGCCAGCAGCCAAGCAGGACTAGCCCAAGAGACCCAGTACTTC. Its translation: CASSQAGLAQETQYF.

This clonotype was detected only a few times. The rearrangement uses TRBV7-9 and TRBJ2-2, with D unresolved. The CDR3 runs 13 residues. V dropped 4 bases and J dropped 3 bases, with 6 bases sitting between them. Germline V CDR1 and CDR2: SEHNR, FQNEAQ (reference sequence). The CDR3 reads CASSSQYTGELFF. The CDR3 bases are TGTGCCAGCAGCTCTCAGTACACCGGGGAGCTGTTTTTT.

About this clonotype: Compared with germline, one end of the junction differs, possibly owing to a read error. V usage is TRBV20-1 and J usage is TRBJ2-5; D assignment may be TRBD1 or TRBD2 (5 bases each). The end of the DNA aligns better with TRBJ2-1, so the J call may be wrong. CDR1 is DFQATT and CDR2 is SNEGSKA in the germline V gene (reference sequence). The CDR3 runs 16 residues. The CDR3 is CSARVTHRDHYDEQFF. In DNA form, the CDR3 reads TGCAGTGCTAGAGTCACGCACCGGGACCACTACGATGAGCAGTTCTTC.

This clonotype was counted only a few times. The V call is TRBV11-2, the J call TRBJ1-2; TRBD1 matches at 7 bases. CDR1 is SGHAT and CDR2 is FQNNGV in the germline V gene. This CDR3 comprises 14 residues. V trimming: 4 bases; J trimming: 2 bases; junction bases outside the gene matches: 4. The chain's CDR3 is CASSSGTVNYGYTF. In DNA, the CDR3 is TGTGCCAGCAGCTCCGGGACAGTAAACTATGGCTACACCTTC.

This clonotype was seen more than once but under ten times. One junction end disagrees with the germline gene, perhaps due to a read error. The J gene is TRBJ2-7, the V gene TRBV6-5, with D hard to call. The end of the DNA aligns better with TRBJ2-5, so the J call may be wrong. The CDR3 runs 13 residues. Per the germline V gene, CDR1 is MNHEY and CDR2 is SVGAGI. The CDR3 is CASSYYNQGTQYF. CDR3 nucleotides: TGTGCCAGCAGTTATTATAATCAAGGGACCCAGTACTTC.

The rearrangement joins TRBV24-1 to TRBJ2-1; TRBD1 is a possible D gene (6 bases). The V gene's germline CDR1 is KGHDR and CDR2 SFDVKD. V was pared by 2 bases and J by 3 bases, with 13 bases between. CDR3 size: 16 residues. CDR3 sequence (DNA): TGTGCCACCAGTGATTCAAAGACAGGTAACTACAATGAGCAGTTCTTC. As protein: CATSDSKTGNYNEQFF.

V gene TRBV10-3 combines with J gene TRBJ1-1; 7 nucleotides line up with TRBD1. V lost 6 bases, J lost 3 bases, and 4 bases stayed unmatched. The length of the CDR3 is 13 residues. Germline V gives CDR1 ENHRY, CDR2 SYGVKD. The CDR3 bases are TGTGCCATCAGCGGGACAGAGGACACTGAAGCTTTCTTT. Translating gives CAISGTEDTEAFF.

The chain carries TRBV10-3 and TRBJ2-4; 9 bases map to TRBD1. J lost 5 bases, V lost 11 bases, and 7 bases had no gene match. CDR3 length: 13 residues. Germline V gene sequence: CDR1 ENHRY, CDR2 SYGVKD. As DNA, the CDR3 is TGTGCCGTCCGGGACAGGGCAGAAAACATTCAGTACTTC. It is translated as CAVRDRAENIQYF.

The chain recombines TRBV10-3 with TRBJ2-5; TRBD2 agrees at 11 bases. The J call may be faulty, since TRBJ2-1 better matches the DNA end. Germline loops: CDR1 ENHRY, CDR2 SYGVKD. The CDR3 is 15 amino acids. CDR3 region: CAIRLAGGGDSEQFF. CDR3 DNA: TGTGCCATCAGGCTAGCGGGGGGCGGTGACAGTGAGCAGTTCTTC.

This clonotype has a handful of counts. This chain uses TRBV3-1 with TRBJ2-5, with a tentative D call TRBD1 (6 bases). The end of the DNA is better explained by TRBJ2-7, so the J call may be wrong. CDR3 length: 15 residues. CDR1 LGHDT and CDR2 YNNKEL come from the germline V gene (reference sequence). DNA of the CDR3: TGTGCCAGCAGCCAAGTTCATCCAGGGGCCTACGAGCAGTACTTC. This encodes CASSQVHPGAYEQYF.